The 26 T cell receptor beta chains below all came from one sample that was sequenced in a study of cytomegalovirus exposure and HLA in healthy donors. The PCR contained 60 Vbeta and 13 Jbeta primers. The table came from immunoSEQ multiplex PCR; TCRdb's copy has only in-frame clones and leaves some out. The sample lists over 45,000 clones; 78% were seen once. The specimen sequenced was PBMCs. These receptors all come from a female donor in good health and CMV-seronegative.

This clone has more than one count but fewer than ten. The genes are TRBV27 and TRBJ2-3; the match to TRBD2 covers 9 bases. The V segment lost 2 bases and the J segment 4 bases; nucleotides outside the gene matches: 13. Germline loops: CDR1 MNHEY, CDR2 SMNVEV (reference sequence). This CDR3 spans 18 amino acids. CDR3 residues: CASSLPPYASGAPDTQYF. The CDR3 DNA is TGTGCCAGCAGTTTACCTCCATATGCTAGCGGGGCCCCAGATACGCAGTATTTT.

The chain links TRBV7-8 to TRBJ2-5; no definite D call. V lost 5 bases and J 5 bases, leaving 6 bases between the germline ends. The CDR3 spans 11 residues. Germline V gene lookup returns CDR1 SGHVS and CDR2 FQNEAQ. In DNA, the CDR3 is TGTGCCAGCAGCCTCCTGGAGACCCAGTACTTC. Encoded protein: CASSLLETQYF.

The rearrangement uses TRBV4-2 and TRBJ2-5, with TRBD2 matching over 15 bases. Per the germline V gene, CDR1 is LGHNA and CDR2 is YNFKEQ. The CDR3 runs to 18 residues. J gave up 4 bases and V 1 base, and 7 bases lay outside the gene matches. In DNA form, the CDR3 reads TGTGCCAGCAGCCAAGGGACTAGCGGGGGGGCAGCTGTAGAGACCCAGTACTTC. It translates to CASSQGTSGGAAVETQYF.

The chain recombines TRBV9 with TRBJ2-3, with 8 bases identical to TRBD2. This CDR3 region has 15 residues. The V and J ends lost 0 bases and 4 bases, in that order; junction bases with no gene match: 4. CDR1 and CDR2 from the germline V gene are SGDLS and YYNGEE. CDR3 residues: CASSVVGGAADTQYF. The CDR3 coding sequence is TGTGCCAGCAGCGTAGTCGGGGGGGCAGCAGATACGCAGTATTTT.

The chain has TRBV6-1 and TRBJ1-5; D ambiguous. Between the trimmed V and J ends, which lost 8 bases and 3 bases, there was a span of 11 bases. Germline V gene data show CDR1 as MNHNS and CDR2 as SASEGT. The CDR3 is 13 residues long. CDR3 DNA: TGTGCCAGCGAGCGGCAGTTCAATCAGCCCCAGCATTTT. Residues: CASERQFNQPQHF.

This clone occurred once. The rearrangement links TRBV5-1 to TRBJ1-4, with unresolved D. V was pared by 0 bases and J by 3 bases, with 6 bases between. Germline CDR1 is SGHRS and CDR2 is YFSETQ. The CDR3 covers 14 residues. The CDR3 DNA is TGCGCCAGCAGCTTGGACAGAGCTAATGAAAAACTGTTTTTT. Translating gives CASSLDRANEKLFF.

This rearrangement joins TRBV4-1 to TRBJ1-6, with D maybe TRBD1 (5 bases). The germline CDR1 and CDR2 sequences are MGHRA and YSYEKL. CDR3 length equals 16 residues. V was shortened by 2 bases and J by 9 bases, with 17 bases between the two germline ends. CDR3 sequence: CASSQLGAGKSSPLHF. The CDR3 DNA reads as TGCGCCAGCAGCCAACTTGGCGCAGGGAAGAGTTCACCCCTCCACTTT.

The CDR3 protein is CASSDVVGAGYGYTF. Written as DNA, the CDR3 is TGTGCCAGCAGTGATGTCGTGGGGGCGGGCTATGGCTACACCTTC. V gene TRBV6-1 combines with J gene TRBJ1-2; a weak D match, TRBD1 (6 bases). This CDR3 is 15 amino acids long. The V and J ends lost 3 bases and 4 bases respectively, with 15 bases between them. Germline V gives CDR1 MNHNS, CDR2 SASEGT.

J is TRBJ2-1 and V is TRBV10-3; 7 positions agree with TRBD2. The CDR3 runs 13 residues. V was pared by 8 bases and J by 6 bases, with 7 bases of the junction left unmatched. Germline V lookup: CDR1 ENHRY, CDR2 SYGVKD. As DNA, the CDR3 is TGTGCCATCCGCTCTGGGGGGGGCAATGAGCAGTTCTTC. Translated, it gives CAIRSGGGNEQFF.

This clone was seen more than once but under ten times. The chain joins TRBV5-6 to TRBJ1-1; possibly TRBD1 for D (5 bases). Per germline, CDR1 SGHDT and CDR2 YYEEEE. The CDR3 is 14 amino acids. Trimming pared 2 bases from V and 7 bases from J, leaving 15 bases between. The DNA for the CDR3 is TGTGCCAGCAGCTTTCGGGAGAGGGGCCTTGAAGCTTTCTTT. This codes for CASSFRERGLEAFF.

V gene TRBV27 combines with J gene TRBJ1-4; D is unclear. CDR3 size: 14 residues. CDR1 MNHEY and CDR2 SMNVEV come from the germline V gene (reference sequence). Trimming cost V 6 bases and J 6 bases, with 14 bases left between them. CDR3 in amino acids: CASSPRPRDEKLFF. The CDR3 coding sequence is TGTGCCAGCAGCCCTAGACCGAGAGATGAAAAACTGTTTTTT.

The chain links TRBV5-1 to TRBJ2-5; 8 nucleotides align to TRBD2. V lost 1 base and J lost 5; bases outside the gene matches: 7. The germline gives CDR1 SGHRS, CDR2 YFSETQ. This CDR3 spans 15 amino acids. The DNA for the CDR3 is TGCGCCAGCAGCTTGCTAGCGGGCGGCTCGGAGACCCAGTACTTC. As protein: CASSLLAGGSETQYF.

This sequence joins TRBV5-6 and TRBJ2-1; D gene ambiguous. Germline V CDR1 and CDR2: SGHDT, YYEEEE. V lost 0 bases, J lost 9 bases, and 7 bases lay in between. This CDR3 spans 12 amino acids. In nucleotides, the CDR3 is TGTGCCAGCAGCTTGGTGTGGAGTGAGCAGTTCTTC. Translating it yields CASSLVWSEQFF.

The chain links TRBV7-8 to TRBJ1-3, with 11 bases matching TRBD1. From germline, CDR1 is SGHVS and CDR2 FQNEAQ. There are 18 residues in the CDR3. V was clipped by 2 bases and J by 0 bases; unmatched bases: 6. The CDR3 DNA reads as TGTGCCAGCAGCTTAAACCCTGGACAGGGGGCCTCTGGAAACACCATATATTTT. This gives the protein CASSLNPGQGASGNTIYF.

This clone was recorded only once. The rearrangement links TRBV14 to TRBJ1-4; D call uncertain. The CDR3 sequence is 14 residues long. Trimming pared 0 bases from V and 4 bases from J, leaving 6 bases between. Germline assignment: CDR1 SGHDN and CDR2 FVKESK. CDR3 sequence (DNA): TGTGCCAGCAGCCAAGACCCCTTTAATGAAAAACTGTTTTTT. Its protein product is CASSQDPFNEKLFF.

The CDR3 coding sequence is TGTGCCAGCAGCAGGACAGTAGTTACCTACGAGCAGTACTTC. Amino acid sequence: CASSRTVVTYEQYF. The chain couples TRBV7-2 to TRBJ2-7; weak D call: TRBD1 (6 bases). V was shortened by 5 bases and J by 2 bases, with 13 bases between the two germline ends. CDR3 length equals 14 residues. Germline V lookup: CDR1 SGHTA, CDR2 FQGNSA.

The V call is TRBV5-6, the J call TRBJ2-1, with 9 bases matching TRBD2. The CDR3 contains 16 residues. The V and J ends lost 1 base and 2 bases, in that order; junction bases with no gene match: 4. Germline CDR1 and CDR2: SGHDT and YYEEEE. The DNA of the CDR3 is TGTGCCAGCAGCTTGTACAGCGGGGGGCCCTACAATGAGCAGTTCTTC. This gives the protein CASSLYSGGPYNEQFF. Together with reference TRBV5-6 and TRBJ2-1, the CDR3 gives the full variable domain: DAGVTQSPTHLIKTRGQQVTLRCSPKSGHDTVSWYQQALGQGPQFIFQYYEEEERQRGNFPDRFSGHQFPNYSSELNVNALLLGDSALYLCASSLYSGGPYNEQFFGPGTRLTVL.

The CDR3 region is CASSQDWTGEGEKLFF. CDR3 in DNA: TGCGCCAGCAGCCAAGATTGGACAGGGGAGGGTGAAAAACTGTTTTTT. V gene TRBV4-3 combines with J gene TRBJ1-4; 9 bases match TRBD1. J lost 7 bases, V lost 0 bases, and 6 bases had no gene match. The germline V gene encodes CDR1 LGHNA and CDR2 YSLEER. This CDR3 is built from 16 residues.

The chain uses TRBV29-1 and TRBJ1-1, with D unresolved. The CDR3 is made up of 15 amino acids. The V gene lost 4 bases and the J gene lost 1 base, with 16 bases spanning the gap. Germline CDR1 SQVTM, CDR2 ANQGSEA. CDR3 nucleotides: TGCAGCGTTGTGCCCGGCGGCGCTCAGAACACTGAAGCTTTCTTT. It translates to CSVVPGGAQNTEAFF. Based on the CDR3 plus reference TRBV29-1 and TRBJ1-1, the full variable domain is SAVISQKPSRDICQRGTSLTIQCQVDSQVTMMFWYRQQPGQSLTLIATANQGSEATYESGFVIDKFPISRPNLTFSTLTVSNMSPEDSSIYLCSVVPGGAQNTEAFFGQGTRLTVV.

The chain has TRBV5-1 and TRBJ2-1, with 13 bases that match TRBD2. V shed 0 bases and J 0 bases; nucleotides not matched to a gene: 6. The germline CDR1 and CDR2 sequences are SGHRS and YFSETQ. This CDR3 spans 19 amino acids. CDR3 DNA sequence: TGCGCCAGCAGCTTGGCCACTAGCGGGGGGGGACGCTCCTACAATGAGCAGTTCTTC. Translation gives CASSLATSGGGRSYNEQFF. The full variable domain, with the rest looked up from reference TRBV5-1 and TRBJ2-1, is KAGVTQTPRYLIKTRGQQVTLSCSPISGHRSVSWYQQTPGQGLQFLFEYFSETQRNKGNFPGRFSGRQFSNSRSEMNVSTLELGDSALYLCASSLATSGGGRSYNEQFFGPGTRLTVL.

The CDR3 DNA sequence: TGCGCCAGCAGCCAAGACCACCGGGAGGGGACCCAGTACTTC. Amino acid sequence: CASSQDHREGTQYF. The chain joins TRBV4-1 to TRBJ2-5; 8 nucleotides match TRBD2. V dropped 0 bases and J dropped 7; count of bases not matched to a gene: 4. This CDR3 has 14 residues. From germline, CDR1 is MGHRA and CDR2 YSYEKL.

This clone came up a few times. The genes are TRBV7-2 and TRBJ1-1; a possible D gene is TRBD1 (6 bases). Germline V CDR1 and CDR2: SGHTA, FQGNSA. Trimming cost V 2 bases and J 8 bases, with 12 bases left between them. The CDR3 spans 13 residues. The CDR3 DNA follows: TGTGCCAGCAGCTTACGGTCCGGGACAGAAGCTTTCTTT. Translating gives CASSLRSGTEAFF.

This chain uses TRBV5-5 with TRBJ1-5, with no clear D. The length of the CDR3 is 14 residues. Germline V CDR1 and CDR2: SGHKS, YYEKEE (reference sequence). Trimming removed 7 bases from V and 5 bases from J, with 16 bases in between. The CDR3 protein is CASGTSLWDQPQHF. The CDR3, as DNA: TGTGCCAGCGGTACTAGCTTGTGGGATCAGCCCCAGCATTTT.

A single count supports this clone. The genes are TRBV28 and TRBJ2-3; 8 positions agree with TRBD2. Germline values: CDR1 MDHEN, CDR2 SYDVKM. The CDR3 length is 13 residues. Trimming took 6 bases from V and 3 from J; bases not matched to a gene: 2. The CDR3 here is CASRAGGTDTQYF. The CDR3 region has the DNA TGTGCCAGCAGGGCGGGGGGTACAGATACGCAGTATTTT.

Only one count was recorded for this clone. V usage is TRBV2 and J usage is TRBJ1-1; the D gene is possibly TRBD1 (5 bases). The CDR3 is made up of 14 amino acids. Between the trimmed V and J ends, which lost 7 bases and 1 base, there was a span of 13 bases. Germline CDR1 SNHLY, CDR2 FYNNEI. The CDR3 DNA follows: TGTGCCAGCAATCATTGGACACCGAACACTGAAGCTTTCTTT. It encodes CASNHWTPNTEAFF.

The chain employs TRBV6-5 and TRBJ1-2; D is possibly TRBD1 (5 bases). V was pared by 0 bases and J by 5 bases, with 13 bases between. This CDR3 spans 15 amino acids. The germline V gene encodes CDR1 MNHEY and CDR2 SVGAGI. The CDR3 loop is CASSYSWAGGYGYTF. Written as DNA, the CDR3 is TGTGCCAGCAGTTACTCTTGGGCCGGGGGGTATGGCTACACCTTC.